Below, 26 T cell receptor beta chains from the same sample are listed, as sequenced in a study of beta chain features in type 1 diabetes (dated by TCRdb to the late 2010s). The library was generated by the immunoSEQ multiplex PCR assay. The High Capacity cDNA Reverse Transcription Kit was used to reverse transcribe all of the isolated RNA, meaning that expressed TCRB transcripts were what got sequenced. TCRdb holds this immuneACCESS table with in-frame rearrangements only. Some clones are missing; in checked studies, unresolved V genes explain under half, and the rest has no known cause. The sample table shows over 700,000 clones, and under 20% are seen once. The ten top clones hold 0.02% to 0.025% of the sample. Source material: naive CD4+ T cells from blood. The cell subset or site label here, explained by the study, means: true naive CD4+ T cells. The receptors originated from a woman younger than 30 in good health.

This sequence joins TRBV29-1 and TRBJ1-1, with D unresolved. Trimming pared 4 bases from V and 0 bases from J, leaving 9 bases between. The length of the CDR3 is 13 residues. Germline CDR1 reads SQVTM; CDR2 reads ANQGSEA. The CDR3 nucleotides are TGCAGCGTTGGTTTGACGATGAACACTGAAGCTTTCTTT. Translating it yields CSVGLTMNTEAFF.

In this sample, this clone turned up a few times. The rearrangement uses TRBV27 and TRBJ1-2, with D maybe TRBD1 (6 bases). The CDR3 totals 13 residues. V lost 4 bases, J lost 5 bases, and 11 bases lay in between. Looked up from germline, CDR1 is MNHEY and CDR2 is SMNVEV (reference sequence). The CDR3 bases are TGTGCCAGCAGTTCTGAACAGGGATATGGCTACACCTTC. Protein product: CASSSEQGYGYTF.

V gene TRBV7-2 combines with J gene TRBJ2-5; TRBD1 matches 7 bases. The V and J ends lost 3 bases and 3 bases, in that order; junction bases with no gene match: 1. In germline, CDR1 is SGHTA, CDR2 FQGNSA. The CDR3 runs 13 residues. The chain's CDR3 is CASSFTGEETQYF. The CDR3 DNA reads as TGTGCCAGCAGCTTTACAGGGGAAGAGACCCAGTACTTC.

Only a few counts were recorded for this clone. The rearrangement uses TRBV28 and TRBJ2-4, with D tentatively TRBD1 (5 bases). Germline V gene lookup returns CDR1 MDHEN and CDR2 SYDVKM. The length of the CDR3 is 12 residues. Trimming pared 7 bases from V and 8 bases from J, leaving 12 bases between. The CDR3 loop reads CASIGALDIQYF. The CDR3 bases are TGTGCCAGCATTGGGGCCCTAGACATTCAGTACTTC. Together with reference TRBV28 and TRBJ2-4, the CDR3 gives the full variable domain: DVKVTQSSRYLVKRTGEKVFLECVQDMDHENMFWYRQDPGLGLRLIYFSYDVKMKEKGDIPEGYSVSREKKERFSLILESASTNQTSMYLCASIGALDIQYFGAGTRLSVL.

The sample holds a few counts of this clone. The chain combines TRBV6-6 with TRBJ1-1; no firm D call. Between the trimmed V and J ends, which lost 2 bases and 6 bases, there was a span of 13 bases. This CDR3 region has 14 residues. The germline V gene encodes CDR1 MNHNY and CDR2 SVGAGI (reference sequence). In DNA, the CDR3 is TGTGCCAGCAGTTACCTCTTAGGACTATCTGAAGCTTTCTTT. It codes for CASSYLLGLSEAFF.

The table lists this clone with a count of one. This chain joins TRBV6-1 and TRBJ2-6, with D perhaps matching TRBD1 (5 bases). The CDR3 totals 14 residues. V lost 11 bases and J 0 bases, leaving 11 bases between the germline ends. CDR1 and CDR2 (germline): MNHNS, SASEGT. The CDR3 is CALYTGSGANVLTF. The CDR3 DNA reads TGTGCCTTATATACAGGCTCTGGGGCCAACGTCCTGACTTTC.

This clone showed up just a few times. The V gene is TRBV2, the J gene TRBJ2-2; D is unclear. Germline loops: CDR1 SNHLY, CDR2 FYNNEI. V lost 7 bases and J lost 2, with 14 bases in between. CDR3 size: 15 residues. The CDR3 coding sequence is TGTGCCAGCAAGGAAAGACTCGCAAACACCGGGGAGCTGTTTTTT. Amino acid sequence: CASKERLANTGELFF.

This clone showed up just a few times. V usage is TRBV11-2 and J usage is TRBJ2-7; TRBD2 matches 10 bases. Germline CDR1 reads SGHAT; CDR2 reads FQNNGV. There are 19 residues in the CDR3. J was trimmed by 3 bases and V by 1 base; bases with no gene match: 15. CDR3 sequence reads: CASSLGPSGRAGPVYEQYF. The CDR3, as DNA: TGTGCCAGCAGCTTAGGACCTAGCGGGAGAGCCGGGCCGGTCTACGAGCAGTACTTC.

This chain connects TRBV18 to TRBJ2-1; 8 nucleotides agree with TRBD2. Trimming at V came to 4 bases and at J to 3 bases, leaving 5 bases not matched to a gene. The germline gives CDR1 KGHSH, CDR2 LQKENI. The CDR3 totals 15 residues. Written as DNA, the CDR3 is TGTGCCAGCTCACTGGCGGGAGGCCTCTACAATGAGCAGTTCTTC. Amino acids: CASSLAGGLYNEQFF.

This clone was detected once. The rearrangement links TRBV9 to TRBJ2-5; 7 bases line up with TRBD1. J gave up 2 bases and V 0 bases, and 1 base lay outside the gene matches. CDR1 and CDR2 (germline): SGDLS, YYNGEE. The CDR3 has 14 residues. The CDR3 loop is CASSVGQGQETQYF. The CDR3 DNA follows: TGTGCCAGCAGCGTAGGACAGGGACAAGAGACCCAGTACTTC.

The chain recombines TRBV11-2 with TRBJ2-7, with 8 bases fitting TRBD2. The CDR3 is 15 amino acids. The junction had 7 bases not matched to a gene; V was cut back by 4 bases and J by 2 bases. Germline-derived CDR1 and CDR2 are SGHAT and FQNNGV. CDR3 region: CASSSRTSSTYEQYF. CDR3 DNA sequence: TGTGCCAGCAGCTCACGGACTAGCTCGACCTACGAGCAGTACTTC.

About this clone: This sample also contains other DNA sequences that code for the same CDR3. CDR3 sequence: CASSLGGEQYF. In DNA, the CDR3 is TGTGCCAGCAGCTTGGGCGGAGAGCAGTACTTC. The chain links TRBV5-6 to TRBJ2-7, with D hard to call. The CDR3 has 11 amino acids. Trimming took 0 bases from V and 7 from J, leaving 5 bases between them. Germline CDR1 SGHDT, CDR2 YYEEEE.

This clone was seen a few times. The V and J genes are TRBV6-5 and TRBJ2-7; the D gene could be TRBD1 or TRBD2 (5 bases each). Germline CDR1 is MNHEY and CDR2 is SVGAGI. There are 13 residues in the CDR3. Trimming left V 5 bases short and J 2 bases short, with 10 bases between. The CDR3: CASSQRGAYEQYF. In DNA form, the CDR3 reads TGTGCCAGCAGTCAAAGAGGGGCCTACGAGCAGTACTTC.

The J gene is TRBJ1-1, the V gene TRBV6-6, with no clear D. CDR1 is MNHNY, CDR2 SVGAGI, per germline (reference sequence). V shed 6 bases and J shed 7 bases, with 15 bases lying between them. CDR3 length: 13 residues. The CDR3 bases are TGTGCCAGCAGCCAAACTGGAGGAGGTGAAGCTTTCTTT. Amino acid sequence: CASSQTGGGEAFF.

This chain links TRBV7-9 with TRBJ2-4; D tentatively reads TRBD1 or TRBD2 (5 bases each). This CDR3 region has 17 residues. CDR1 SEHNR and CDR2 FQNEAQ come from the germline V gene (reference sequence). The germline V and J ends were trimmed by 1 base and 2 bases, with 15 bases remaining between them. In DNA form, the CDR3 reads TGTGCCAGCAGCTTAGAAACGGGGCGCTTTTCCAAAAACATTCAGTACTTC. The encoded protein is CASSLETGRFSKNIQYF.

The chain is built from TRBV4-3 and TRBJ2-5, with TRBD2 identical over 7 bases. Germline V gene lookup returns CDR1 LGHNA and CDR2 YSLEER. CDR3 length: 17 residues. J gave up 2 bases and V 0 bases, and 9 bases lay outside the gene matches. This CDR3 reads CASSQDFGAGGQETQYF. CDR3 nucleotide sequence: TGCGCCAGCAGCCAAGATTTTGGAGCCGGGGGGCAAGAGACCCAGTACTTC.

The chain carries TRBV4-2 and TRBJ2-1, with a tentative D call TRBD1 (6 bases). The CDR3 totals 15 residues. V was trimmed by 0 bases and J by 3 bases, leaving 9 bases between them. CDR1 is LGHNA and CDR2 is YNFKEQ in the germline V gene. The CDR3 bases are TGTGCCAGCAGCCAAGATAGGACAGACTACAATGAGCAGTTCTTC. This gives the protein CASSQDRTDYNEQFF.

This clone has more than one count but fewer than ten. The chain has TRBV6-5 and TRBJ1-1, with 10 nucleotides matching TRBD1. Per the germline V gene, CDR1 is MNHEY and CDR2 is SVGAGI. The CDR3 loop spans 14 amino acids. J was trimmed by 6 bases and V by 6 bases; bases with no gene match: 7. The CDR3 nucleotides are TGTGCCAGCAGGCTAACCGGGACAGGGGCTGAAGCTTTCTTT. It codes for CASRLTGTGAEAFF.

This clone was picked up a small number of times. V and J are TRBV7-9 and TRBJ2-1, with TRBD1 matching over 8 bases. CDR1 and CDR2 (germline): SEHNR, FQNEAQ (reference sequence). V lost 8 bases to trimming and J lost 2 bases; unmatched junction nucleotides: 11. The CDR3 contains 16 residues. CDR3 loop: CASGNRQGKTYNEQFF. As DNA, the CDR3 is TGTGCCAGCGGAAATCGACAGGGGAAGACCTACAATGAGCAGTTCTTC. Variable domain in full (rest from reference TRBV7-9 and TRBJ2-1): DTGVSQNPRHKITKRGQNVTFRCDPISEHNRLYWYRQTLGQGPEFLTYFQNEAQLEKSRLLSDRFSAERPKGSFSTLEIQRTEQGDSAMYLCASGNRQGKTYNEQFFGPGTRLTVL.

V gene TRBV19 combines with J gene TRBJ2-1; D is perhaps TRBD2 (5 bases). With 5 bases removed from V and 3 bases from J, the gap between germline ends came to 14 bases. Germline V CDR1 and CDR2: LNHDA, SQIVND (reference sequence). CDR3 size: 15 residues. DNA for the CDR3: TGTGCCAGTAGTGGTAGCGTGAGTCACTACAATGAGCAGTTCTTC. Translating it yields CASSGSVSHYNEQFF.

The chain recombines TRBV28 with TRBJ1-5, with a weak D call TRBD1 (5 bases). CDR3 size: 16 residues. Germline-derived CDR1 and CDR2 are MDHEN and SYDVKM. Trimming took 6 bases from V and 3 from J, leaving 18 bases between them. This CDR3 is CASRATGTRNNQPQHF. Written as DNA, the CDR3 is TGTGCCAGCAGGGCAACAGGTACGCGGAACAATCAGCCCCAGCATTTT.

This clone was seen only a few times. The gene calls are TRBV2 and TRBJ2-7; D remains ambiguous. Germline lookup yields CDR1 SNHLY and CDR2 FYNNEI. Deletions cut 7 bases from V and 2 bases from J, with 6 bases between. The CDR3 consists of 11 residues. The CDR3 DNA sequence: TGTGCCAGCACTCGTACCTACGAGCAGTACTTC. This sequence encodes CASTRTYEQYF.

The chain employs TRBV7-2 and TRBJ2-1; D is unresolved. CDR1 is SGHTA, CDR2 FQGNSA, per germline. Trimming left V 8 bases short and J 5 bases short, with 16 bases between. The CDR3 covers 14 residues. CDR3 loop: CASSRLGSNNEQFF. CDR3 coding DNA: TGTGCCAGCTCCCGGCTCGGTTCCAACAATGAGCAGTTCTTC.

Only a few counts were recorded for this clone. The chain uses TRBV6-5 and TRBJ2-3; TRBD1 is a possible D gene (5 bases). The CDR3 is 15 amino acids. Per the germline V gene, CDR1 is MNHEY and CDR2 is SVGAGI. The ends were cut back, 0 bases at V and 4 bases at J, with 11 bases in the middle. CDR3 region: CASSYSAGIPDTQYF. For the CDR3, the DNA is TGTGCCAGCAGTTACTCGGCAGGGATCCCAGATACGCAGTATTTT.

V is TRBV7-9 and J is TRBJ2-7; 14 nucleotides agree with TRBD2. This CDR3 is built from 18 residues. Germline-derived CDR1 and CDR2 are SEHNR and FQNEAQ (reference sequence). Unmatched junction bases numbered 9, after V lost 5 bases and J lost 0 bases. The DNA for the CDR3 is TGTGCCAGCAGCACGGGACTAGCGGGAGTTCCCGGCTCCTACGAGCAGTACTTC. This gives the protein CASSTGLAGVPGSYEQYF.

The V and J genes are TRBV5-1 and TRBJ2-7; D could derive from TRBD1 or TRBD2 (5 bases each). CDR3 length: 15 residues. The germline V gene has CDR1 SGHRS and CDR2 YFSETQ. Deletions cut 0 bases from V and 6 bases from J, with 16 bases between. Here the CDR3 reads CASSLGIGRGPEQYF. As DNA, the CDR3 is TGCGCCAGCAGCTTGGGGATCGGTCGGGGCCCCGAGCAGTACTTC.